Presented here are 16 T cell receptor beta chains from one specimen sequenced in a study of shared clonotypes between healthy human individuals. Assay: immunoSEQ multiplex PCR; the TCRdb copy retains only in-frame clones and omits some. The sample lists roughly 760,000 clones, around 74% occurring once. The sequencing input was memory CD4+ T cells sorted from blood. Documented subset: CD45RA-negative fraction. These receptors all stem from a woman in her 30s in good health.

The chain combines TRBV7-2 with TRBJ2-1; 8 nucleotides align to TRBD2. V lost 5 bases and J lost 1; bases outside the gene matches: 7. The CDR3 sequence is 16 residues long. The germline CDR1 and CDR2 sequences are SGHTA and FQGNSA. The CDR3 DNA reads TGTGCCAGCAGCCCGCAAGCGGGGGTATCCTACAATGAGCAGTTCTTC. It specifies CASSPQAGVSYNEQFF.

CDR3 nucleotide sequence: TGTGCCAGCAGTAAGGAGTTTTGGGAGACCGAGGGGCAGTACTTC. Encoded protein: CASSKEFWETEGQYF. The chain has TRBV28 and TRBJ2-7, with D possibly being TRBD2 (5 bases). The CDR3 length is 15 residues. From germline, CDR1 is MDHEN and CDR2 SYDVKM. V lost 5 bases and J 9 bases, leaving 23 bases between the germline ends.

The V call is TRBV15, the J call TRBJ2-7, with TRBD2 identical over 11 bases. Germline CDR1 reads LNHNV; CDR2 reads YYDKDF (reference sequence). Losses at the gene ends were 1 base for V and 5 bases for J; bases not matched to a gene: 4. This CDR3 has 15 residues. CDR3 protein: CATSRVLAGGNEQYF. The CDR3 nucleotides read TGTGCCACCAGCAGAGTCCTAGCGGGAGGTAACGAGCAGTACTTC.

The rearrangement joins TRBV7-9 to TRBJ2-5; 9 positions agree with TRBD2. V shed 1 base and J 5 bases; nucleotides not matched to a gene: 5. This CDR3 spans 15 amino acids. The germline V gene has CDR1 SEHNR and CDR2 FQNEAQ (reference sequence). The CDR3 DNA follows: TGTGCCAGCAGCTTAGTGGCTAGCGGGACGGAGACCCAGTACTTC. Protein: CASSLVASGTETQYF.

A few counts support this clone. The gene calls are TRBV5-1 and TRBJ2-3; 8 nucleotides align to TRBD1. The CDR3 runs 13 residues. Germline V gives CDR1 SGHRS, CDR2 YFSETQ. Unmatched junction bases numbered 3, after V lost 2 bases and J lost 7 bases. The CDR3 DNA is TGCGCCAGCAGCTTCGGACAGGGAAATACGCAGTATTTT. This encodes CASSFGQGNTQYF.

The rearrangement joins TRBV21-1 to TRBJ2-7; TRBD1 reflects the table's D call only, with no check against the DNA. TRBV21-1 is assigned pseudogene status. The CDR3 runs 22 residues. CDR3 in DNA: TGTGCCAGCAGCACCCCGATCCCGAGTCGGGACAGGAGCCCCCGGAGCTCCTACGAGCAGTACTTC. This gives the protein CASSTPIPSRDRSPRSSYEQYF.

V is TRBV27 and J is TRBJ1-5; 9 bases are a match to TRBD1. Germline loops: CDR1 MNHEY, CDR2 SMNVEV (reference sequence). The CDR3 has 15 amino acids. Unmatched junction bases numbered 6, after V lost 6 bases and J lost 3 bases. This CDR3 reads CASRPTGGLNQPQHF. CDR3 DNA: TGTGCCAGCAGACCTACAGGGGGCCTCAATCAGCCCCAGCATTTT.

This clone was seen a few times. The chain has TRBV27 and TRBJ1-5, with TRBD1 as a possible D gene (5 bases). The germline V and J ends were trimmed by 5 bases and 8 bases, with 19 bases remaining between them. Germline V gene lookup returns CDR1 MNHEY and CDR2 SMNVEV (reference sequence). CDR3 length: 15 residues. CDR3 DNA sequence: TGTGCCAGCAGTGCCCGGGACGGAAGAGTCAAGCCCCAGCATTTT. As protein: CASSARDGRVKPQHF.

This sequence joins TRBV23-1 and TRBJ2-7; D possibly corresponds to TRBD1 (6 bases). TRBV23-1 falls under the ORF class, with uncertain function. The ends were cut back, 6 bases at V and 6 bases at J, with 15 bases in the middle. The CDR3 totals 13 residues. The CDR3 is CASSPDQGSEQYF. In nucleotides, the CDR3 is TGCGCCAGCAGCCCAGATCAGGGGTCCGAGCAGTACTTC.

This clone was counted between two and nine times. The genes are TRBV7-2 and TRBJ1-5; 8 bases are shared with TRBD1. Germline V CDR1 and CDR2: SGHTA, FQGNSA. With V trimmed by 0 bases and J by 5 bases, 6 bases remained unmatched. CDR3 size: 16 residues. The CDR3 DNA reads as TGTGCCAGCAGCTTAGCTGCGGACAGGGATGATCAGCCCCAGCATTTT. Its protein is CASSLAADRDDQPQHF.

Of note for this clone: This CDR3 is also generated by other DNA sequences in the sample. The chain carries TRBV7-9 and TRBJ2-5, with D possibly matching TRBD2 (5 bases). This CDR3 contains 14 residues. Trimming left V 1 base short and J 5 bases short, with 11 bases between. Germline assignment: CDR1 SEHNR and CDR2 FQNEAQ (reference sequence). CDR3 amino acids: CASSLVLAGETQYF. The DNA for the CDR3 is TGTGCCAGCAGCTTAGTGCTAGCTGGGGAGACCCAGTACTTC.

The V gene is TRBV5-5, the J gene TRBJ2-7, with D tentatively TRBD1 (5 bases). V lost 0 bases and J lost 3, with 10 bases in between. CDR1 SGHKS and CDR2 YYEKEE come from the germline V gene (reference sequence). CDR3 length: 14 residues. Here the CDR3 reads CASSLEWGSYEQYF. In nucleotides, the CDR3 is TGTGCCAGCAGCTTGGAGTGGGGCAGCTACGAGCAGTACTTC.

This clone occurred a few times. V usage is TRBV6-1 and J usage is TRBJ2-1; 14 bases fit TRBD2. Germline trimming cut 2 bases from V and 12 bases from J; bases unmatched to any gene: 15. Germline-derived CDR1 and CDR2 are MNHNS and SASEGT. The CDR3 spans 18 residues. The CDR3 sequence: CASSEIDVSGTSGRGQFF. The CDR3 region has the DNA TGTGCCAGCAGTGAAATTGATGTAAGCGGGACTAGCGGGAGAGGGCAGTTCTTC.

At least ten counts were recorded for this clone. This specimen includes other DNA sequences encoding the same CDR3. The rearrangement uses TRBV5-1 and TRBJ2-5; 9 nucleotides agree with TRBD1. V gave up 2 bases and J gave up 5 bases; unmatched junction bases: 1. The CDR3 runs to 13 residues. CDR1 SGHRS and CDR2 YFSETQ come from the germline V gene. CDR3 amino acids: CASSFGQGETQYF. The CDR3 DNA follows: TGCGCCAGCAGCTTCGGACAGGGGGAGACCCAGTACTTC.

This rearrangement joins TRBV6-5 to TRBJ1-1, with D hard to call. Deletions cut 6 bases from V and 5 bases from J, with 16 bases between. Germline assignment: CDR1 MNHEY and CDR2 SVGAGI. This CDR3 has 14 residues. CDR3 coding DNA: TGTGCCAGCAGGACAATCTACGGCAAAACTGAAGCTTTCTTT. Translating gives CASRTIYGKTEAFF.

The chain recombines TRBV19 with TRBJ1-1; 8 bases are shared with TRBD1. Germline CDR1 is LNHDA and CDR2 is SQIVND (reference sequence). The CDR3 spans 14 residues. Trimming removed 5 bases from V and 4 bases from J; junction bases left unmatched: 6. The CDR3 nucleotides are TGTGCCAGTAGTCACAACACAGGGGGCACTGAAGCTTTCTTT. This codes for CASSHNTGGTEAFF.